This is a list of T cell receptor beta chains from one sample in a study of CD8 T cells in Susac syndrome. One entry per CDR3 protein, called by TCRdb with MiXCR from the immunoSEQ multiplex PCR reads. The repertoire holds under 250,000 distinct CDR3 sequences, with approximately 92% as singletons. Sequenced: CD4+ T cells from PBMCs. These TCRs come from a human donor with multiple sclerosis. Both conserved end residues are part of each CDR3. The D gene is left open where the match is weak. Clone size is given for some rows only: seen once, a few or many times, or a class if the clone is expanded.

V	J	D	size	CDR3	DNA
TRBV4-2	TRBJ2-1	.	once	CASRDITAYNEQFF	TGTGCCAGCAGGGATATCACGGCCTACAATGAGCAGTTCTTC
TRBV20-1	TRBJ2-3	.	.	CSAPKPAGFLSDTQYF	TGCAGTGCCCCCAAACCAGCCGGGTTCCTATCTGATACGCAGTATTTT
TRBV18	TRBJ1-1	TRBD1	.	CASSPRQGPNTEAFF	TGTGCCAGCTCACCCCGACAGGGACCGAACACTGAAGCTTTCTTT
TRBV30	TRBJ2-1	TRBD2	.	CAWRELAGVTNEQFF	TGTGCCTGGAGGGAACTAGCGGGAGTAACGAATGAGCAGTTCTTC
TRBV3-1	TRBJ1-1	.	.	CASSQRAGSTEAFF	TGTGCCAGCAGCCAAAGGGCAGGTTCCACTGAAGCTTTCTTT
TRBV9	TRBJ2-7	.	.	CASSVAPRSYEQYF	TGTGCCAGCAGCGTAGCCCCCCGGAGCTACGAGCAGTACTTC
TRBV20-1	TRBJ2-4	.	.	CSASRGEAKNIQYF	TGCAGTGCTAGCAGGGGGGAGGCCAAAAACATTCAGTACTTC
TRBV7-3	TRBJ2-6	.	.	CASSADGPMGANVLTF	TGTGCCAGCAGCGCGGATGGACCAATGGGGGCCAACGTCCTGACTTTC
TRBV25-1	TRBJ2-1	TRBD2	.	CASRGGGGRVDEQFF	TGTGCCAGCAGAGGTGGCGGGGGGAGGGTTGATGAGCAGTTCTTC
TRBV10-3	TRBJ1-2	.	.	CAIRAGGTIYGYTF	TGTGCCATCAGGGCCGGAGGGACGATCTATGGCTACACCTTC
TRBV20-1	TRBJ2-5	.	.	CSASNSDWQETQYF	TGCAGTGCCAGCAACTCCGACTGGCAAGAGACCCAGTACTTC
TRBV5-1	TRBJ2-5	.	.	CASSLGGQTQETQYF	TGCGCCAGCAGCTTGGGGGGTCAGACCCAAGAGACCCAGTACTTC
TRBV30	TRBJ2-3	TRBD1	.	CAWSVQGATDTQYF	TGTGCCTGGAGTGTACAGGGGGCCACAGATACGCAGTATTTT
TRBV11-2	TRBJ2-7	.	.	CASSVTGGEQYF	TGTGCCAGCAGCGTGACAGGCGGCGAGCAGTACTTC
TRBV5-1	TRBJ1-1	.	.	CASSLGGYENTEAFF	TGCGCCAGCAGCTTGGGGGGATACGAGAACACTGAAGCTTTCTTT
TRBV11-3	TRBJ2-3	.	.	CASSLLGAGDTQYF	TGTGCCAGCAGCTTACTCGGGGCTGGAGATACGCAGTATTTT
TRBV19	TRBJ1-1	TRBD1	.	CASSPLGQGSTEAFF	TGTGCCAGTAGCCCGCTAGGACAGGGGTCGACTGAAGCTTTCTTT
TRBV30	TRBJ1-2	.	.	CAWSSGDTRNYGYTF	TGTGCCTGGAGCAGTGGGGACACGCGTAACTATGGCTACACCTTC
TRBV4-2	TRBJ2-2	.	.	CASSQRTANTGELFF	TGTGCCAGCAGCCAGCGGACAGCGAACACCGGGGAGCTGTTTTTT
TRBV6-5	TRBJ2-1	.	once	CASSYSGAFTYNEQFF	TGTGCCAGCAGTTACTCCGGGGCCTTCACCTACAATGAGCAGTTCTTC
TRBV12-3/TRBV12-4	TRBJ1-1	.	.	CASSTIRDTEAFF	TGTGCCAGCAGCACCATCAGGGACACTGAAGCTTTCTTT
TRBV5-4	TRBJ1-5	.	.	CASSLGRDSNQPQHF	TGTGCCAGCAGCTTGGGCCGGGATAGCAATCAGCCCCAGCATTTT
TRBV5-1	TRBJ1-1	.	.	CASSLGGPGAEAFF	TGCGCCAGCAGCTTGGGCGGGCCGGGAGCTGAAGCTTTCTTT
TRBV18	TRBJ1-2	.	.	CASSPDSGGYTF	TGTGCCAGCTCACCGGACAGCGGTGGCTACACCTTC
TRBV3-1	TRBJ2-1	TRBD2	.	CASSQGGGGAIDEQFF	TGTGCCAGCAGCCAAGGGGGCGGGGGGGCCATCGATGAGCAGTTCTTC
TRBV12-3/TRBV12-4	TRBJ1-6	.	.	CASSLPVRSPLHF	TGTGCCAGCAGTTTACCTGTGCGGTCACCCCTCCACTTT
TRBV10-3	TRBJ2-7	.	.	CAISSGYITYEQYF	TGTGCCATCAGTTCAGGGTATATCACCTACGAGCAGTACTTC
TRBV3-1	TRBJ2-3	.	.	CASSQLHSISTDTQYF	TGTGCCAGCAGCCAACTTCACTCCATATCCACAGATACGCAGTATTTT
TRBV19	TRBJ1-2	.	.	CASSKWDGYTF	TGTGCCAGTAGTAAGTGGGATGGCTACACCTTC
TRBV28	TRBJ1-1	.	.	CASRPQGQKNTEAFF	TGTGCCAGCAGACCCCAGGGTCAGAAGAACACTGAAGCTTTCTTT
TRBV5-4	TRBJ2-5	TRBD1	.	CASSLEGARLGTQYF	TGTGCCAGCAGCTTGGAGGGGGCCCGTCTGGGGACCCAGTACTTC